These 12 T cell receptor beta chains were all obtained from the same sample, sequenced in a study of T-cell reconstitution after alpha-beta-depleted transplantation in children. A TCRbeta library incorporating unique molecular identifiers was prepared. Via MiXCR, TCRdb re-called the PCR reads, giving one row per CDR3 protein. The sample holds around 580,000 distinct CDR3 sequences, 25% to 30% seen once. Sequencing used PBMCs, obtained before TCRalphabeta/CD19-depleted stem cell transplant. Receptors were obtained from a boy less than two years old with Wiskott-Aldrich syndrome, due to receive a stem cell transplant.

The sample holds a few counts of this clonotype. J is TRBJ2-1 and V is TRBV10-3; D possibly uses TRBD1 or TRBD2 (6 bases each). The CDR3 is made up of 15 amino acids. Trimming removed 6 bases at V and 7 bases at J, with 19 bases between. Germline V gene lookup returns CDR1 ENHRY and CDR2 SYGVKD. The CDR3 DNA follows: TGTGCCATCAGCCCCCGGGGGCCCCTCGTTAATGAGCAGTTCTTC. Its translation is CAISPRGPLVNEQFF.

The CDR3 bases are TGTGCCAGGACTAGTTACGAGCAGTACTTC. Translation: CARTSYEQYF. The chain couples TRBV10-3 to TRBJ2-7, with TRBD2 matching 7 bases. Germline loops: CDR1 ENHRY, CDR2 SYGVKD. V shed 10 bases and J 4 bases; nucleotides not matched to a gene: 1. The CDR3 spans 10 residues.

A few counts support this clonotype. The CDR3: CSAWESTNEKLFF. The CDR3, as DNA: TGCAGTGCTTGGGAGTCAACTAATGAAAAACTGTTTTTT. The V call is TRBV20-1, the J call TRBJ1-4; D unclear. The CDR3 runs to 13 residues. V lost 5 bases, J lost 0 bases, and 7 bases lay in between. The germline CDR1 and CDR2 sequences are DFQATT and SNEGSKA (reference sequence).

The chain links TRBV20-1 to TRBJ2-7; the match to TRBD1 covers 9 bases. The CDR3 runs to 15 residues. V lost 0 bases to trimming and J lost 2 bases; unmatched junction nucleotides: 5. Germline values: CDR1 DFQATT, CDR2 SNEGSKA (reference sequence). The CDR3 protein is CSARDPTGGTYEQYF. CDR3 DNA sequence: TGCAGTGCTAGAGATCCGACAGGGGGAACCTACGAGCAGTACTTC.

The chain uses TRBV5-1 and TRBJ2-4, with TRBD1 matching 9 bases. From germline, CDR1 is SGHRS and CDR2 YFSETQ. With V trimmed by 5 bases and J by 7 bases, 4 bases remained unmatched. This CDR3 has 13 amino acids. DNA for the CDR3: TGCGCCAGCAGTCGACAGGGGGACAACATTCAGTACTTC. Residues: CASSRQGDNIQYF.

J is TRBJ1-6 and V is TRBV5-1; D is perhaps TRBD1 (5 bases). Germline V lookup: CDR1 SGHRS, CDR2 YFSETQ. The CDR3 sequence is 14 residues long. V lost 3 bases to trimming and J lost 6 bases, with 10 bases between them. The CDR3 bases are TGCGCCAGCAGCTGGGGACGAAGTAATTCACCCCTCCACTTT. Its protein product is CASSWGRSNSPLHF.

This clonotype was seen many times. The J gene is TRBJ2-5, the V gene TRBV29-1, with TRBD2 identical over 11 bases. Looked up from germline, CDR1 is SQVTM and CDR2 is ANQGSEA. This CDR3 spans 14 amino acids. After removal of 3 bases from V and 5 bases from J, the junction contained 5 bases not matched to a gene. DNA for the CDR3: TGCAGCGTTGACCTAGCGGGAGGCGGTGAGACCCAGTACTTC. It specifies CSVDLAGGGETQYF.

The genes are TRBV20-1 and TRBJ2-3, with TRBD2 matching 8 bases. Germline CDR1 reads DFQATT; CDR2 reads SNEGSKA (reference sequence). The CDR3 covers 14 residues. CDR3: CSAVAGPSTDTQYF. CDR3 DNA: TGCAGCGCCGTAGCGGGACCTAGCACAGATACGCAGTATTTT.

The chain carries TRBV20-1 and TRBJ2-1; 8 bases align to TRBD2. V dropped 5 bases and J dropped 3; count of bases not matched to a gene: 6. This CDR3 is built from 14 residues. Germline CDR1 is DFQATT and CDR2 is SNEGSKA (reference sequence). The CDR3 sequence: CSARRREDYNEQFF. The CDR3 bases are TGCAGTGCTCGTAGGCGGGAGGACTACAATGAGCAGTTCTTC.

The chain recombines TRBV20-1 with TRBJ1-1; unclear D gene. V shed 0 bases and J shed 0 bases, with 8 bases lying between them. The length of the CDR3 is 14 residues. Germline V gene sequence: CDR1 DFQATT, CDR2 SNEGSKA (reference sequence). CDR3 coding DNA: TGCAGTGCTAGAGATCCGAGGTTGAACACTGAAGCTTTCTTT. Protein sequence: CSARDPRLNTEAFF.

This clonotype was seen only a few times. The chain couples TRBV12-3 or TRBV12-4 to TRBJ2-7; either TRBD1 or TRBD2 may supply D (5 bases each). This CDR3 is 20 amino acids long. Trimming stripped 0 bases from V and 5 bases from J, with 29 bases between. This CDR3 is CASSLAGVLASRVLPDEQYF. In DNA form, the CDR3 reads TGTGCCAGCAGTTTAGCGGGGGTGTTAGCTTCGCGGGTTCTCCCGGACGAGCAGTACTTC.

This clonotype has only a few counts. The chain recombines TRBV20-1 with TRBJ2-1; 10 bases fit TRBD2. There are 15 residues in the CDR3. Germline CDR1 reads DFQATT; CDR2 reads SNEGSKA (reference sequence). V gave up 6 bases and J gave up 3 bases; unmatched junction bases: 8. The CDR3 is CSAKAAGGSYNEQFF. The CDR3 nucleotides are TGCAGTGCGAAAGCAGCGGGAGGGAGCTACAATGAGCAGTTCTTC.